The T cell receptor (beta chain) described here comes from a study of blood T cell repertoires in COVID-19. Study-wide background: Italy, Spain and the United States were the sources of the convalescent and acute COVID-19 samples. PBMCs, B-cell-depleted T cells, or T cells were the source of the cDNA or gDNA that made up the material.

Cohort allocation depended upon clinical history that participants reported. This CDR3 contains 15 residues. V was trimmed by 3 bases and J by 1 base, leaving 10 bases between them. The germline gives CDR1 MGHRA, CDR2 YSYEKL. Authors' methods: Quantification of nucleated cells was approximated via reference gene primer amplification. Assay: immunoSEQ multiplex PCR; the TCRdb copy retains only in-frame clones and omits some. V and J calls and clone size follow that table, whereas D and trimming were derived from the DNA. This sample carries more than 350,000 clones, around nine tenths of them seen once, and the ten largest clones take approximately 9.3%.

What was sequenced was PBMCs or T cells enriched from blood (not recorded which). The sequence was obtained from a woman between 45 and 60 years old who had recovered from COVID-19. The chain couples TRBV4-1 to TRBJ1-5, with D hard to call. The CDR3: CASSHGPGSNQPQHF. CDR3 DNA: TGCGCCAGCAGCCATGGGCCGGGGAGCAATCAGCCCCAGCATTTT.